This is a list of T cell receptor beta chains from one sample in a study of radiation and T cells in renal cell carcinoma. The assay was immunoSEQ multiplex PCR, and TCRdb's table has in-frame clones only and misses some. The repertoire holds more than 95,000 clones, with around 81% as singletons. Here the sequenced sample was blood, taken from a patient whose treatment included radiotherapy and nephrectomy. The receptors shown here come from a man aged 45 to 65 with renal cell carcinoma. The conserved cysteine and the conserved F or W are not part of the CDR3 here.

TRBJ1-5	TRBV4-2	ASSQAAGTGGNQPQH
TRBJ2-7	TRBV7-9	ASSLGTGGWEY
TRBJ2-1	TRBV11-2	ASSLVGTSHNEQF
TRBJ2-1	TRBV30	AWSEGLDSEQF
TRBJ1-1	TRBV9	ASSVEVLPGQGPNTEAF
TRBJ2-7	TRBV2	ASSLPASVNYEQY
TRBJ2-5	TRBV10-3	AISGTNGETQY
TRBJ2-1	TRBV5-8	ASSLDGTRFNEQF
TRBJ1-5	TRBV28	ATFRAVRNQPQH
TRBJ1-3	TRBV29-1	SVESFGAGGISGNTIY
TRBJ2-1	TRBV5-1	ASTLGWTSGNNEQF
TRBJ2-7	TRBV7-9	ASSLILADSEQY
TRBJ2-7	TRBV19	ASSIAGLTYEQY
TRBJ2-7	TRBV6-5	ASSYSGLDILSEQY
TRBJ1-1	TRBV11-2	ASSLGQGWDTEAF
TRBJ1-1	TRBV30	AWSKQGNTEAF
TRBJ2-1	TRBV10-3	AISDGDLESYEQF
TRBJ2-3	TRBV4-1	ASSHKGGGRGDTQY
TRBJ2-3	TRBV2	ASSGTGTDTQY